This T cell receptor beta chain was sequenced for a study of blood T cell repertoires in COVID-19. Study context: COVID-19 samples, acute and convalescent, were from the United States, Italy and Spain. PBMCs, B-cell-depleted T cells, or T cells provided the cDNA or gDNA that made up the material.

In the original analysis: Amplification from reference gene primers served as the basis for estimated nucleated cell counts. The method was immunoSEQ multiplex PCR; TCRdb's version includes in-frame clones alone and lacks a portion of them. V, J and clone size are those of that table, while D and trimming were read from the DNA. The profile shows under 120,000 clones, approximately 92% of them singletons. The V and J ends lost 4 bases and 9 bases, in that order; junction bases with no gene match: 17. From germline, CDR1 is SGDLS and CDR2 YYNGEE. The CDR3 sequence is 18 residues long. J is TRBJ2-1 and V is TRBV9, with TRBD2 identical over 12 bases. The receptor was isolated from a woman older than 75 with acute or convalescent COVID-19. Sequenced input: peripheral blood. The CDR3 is CASSPSRASGGALGEQFF. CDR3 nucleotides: TGTGCCAGCAGCCCGAGCCGGGCTAGCGGGGGGGCGTTGGGTGAGCAGTTCTTC.